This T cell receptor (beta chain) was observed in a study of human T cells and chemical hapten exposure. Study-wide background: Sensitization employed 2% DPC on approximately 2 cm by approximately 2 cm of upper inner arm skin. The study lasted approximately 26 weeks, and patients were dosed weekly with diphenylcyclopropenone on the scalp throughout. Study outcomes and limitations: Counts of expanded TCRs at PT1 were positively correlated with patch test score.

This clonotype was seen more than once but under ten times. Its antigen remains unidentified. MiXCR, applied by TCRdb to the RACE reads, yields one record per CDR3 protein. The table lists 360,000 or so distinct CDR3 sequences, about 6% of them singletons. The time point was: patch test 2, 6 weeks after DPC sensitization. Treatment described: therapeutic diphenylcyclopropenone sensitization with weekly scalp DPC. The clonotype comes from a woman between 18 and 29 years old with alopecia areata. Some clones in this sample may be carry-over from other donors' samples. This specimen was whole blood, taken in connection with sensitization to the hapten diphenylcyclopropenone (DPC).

CDR3 loop: CATSAQGLTDTQYF. The DNA of the CDR3 is TGTGCCACCAGTGCTCAGGGTCTGACAGATACGCAGTATTTT. The chain employs TRBV24-1 and TRBJ2-3, with D perhaps matching TRBD1 (5 bases). The CDR3 is 14 residues long. With 5 bases removed from V and 3 bases from J, the gap between germline ends came to 11 bases. The germline V gene encodes CDR1 KGHDR and CDR2 SFDVKD.